This paragraph reports one T cell receptor beta chain. This CDR3 has 17 amino acids. V was clipped by 0 bases and J by 2 bases; unmatched bases: 3. In germline, CDR1 is MGHRA, CDR2 YSYEKL. Assay used: immunoSEQ multiplex PCR; TCRdb lists only in-frame clones, some missing. The sample records about 130,000 clones, roughly 90% being singletons. The sample is drawn from a study of cytomegalovirus exposure and HLA in healthy donors. Sequenced material: PBMCs. The clonotype originates from a man aged 25-40 years in good health and CMV-seronegative. The V and J genes are TRBV4-1 and TRBJ2-6; 8 bases map to TRBD2. The CDR3 region is CASSQDPAGAGANVLTF. CDR3 coding DNA: TGCGCCAGCAGCCAAGACCCAGCGGGGGCTGGGGCCAACGTCCTGACTTTC.